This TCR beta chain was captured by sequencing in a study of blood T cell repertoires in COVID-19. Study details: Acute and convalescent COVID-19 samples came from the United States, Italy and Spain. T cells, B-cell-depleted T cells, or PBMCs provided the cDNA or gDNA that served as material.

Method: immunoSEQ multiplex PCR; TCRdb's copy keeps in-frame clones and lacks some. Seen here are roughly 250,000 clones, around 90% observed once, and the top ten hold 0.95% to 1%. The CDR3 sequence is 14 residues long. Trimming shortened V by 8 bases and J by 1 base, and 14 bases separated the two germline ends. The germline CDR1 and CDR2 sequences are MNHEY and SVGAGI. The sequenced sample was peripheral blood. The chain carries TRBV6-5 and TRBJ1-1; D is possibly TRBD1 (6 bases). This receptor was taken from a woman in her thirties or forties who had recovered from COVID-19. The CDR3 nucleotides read TGTGCCAGCCTCAACAGGGCGGGGAACACTGAAGCTTTCTTT. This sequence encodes CASLNRAGNTEAFF.